The 8 T cell receptor beta chains below come from one sample, sequenced in a study of T cell changes during pregnancy in multiple sclerosis. Clones were read by immunoSEQ multiplex PCR, and TCRdb kept only the in-frame ones, dropping some. The data contain around 69,000 clones, approximately 90% of them singletons. The specimen was peripheral blood, collected in the third trimester of pregnancy. The receptors come from a female donor with multiple sclerosis, enrolled in a pregnancy study.

The chain has TRBV5-8 and TRBJ2-5, with 12 bases aligning to TRBD1. V shed 4 bases and J 5 bases; nucleotides not matched to a gene: 9. This CDR3 contains 16 residues. Germline V gives CDR1 SGHTS, CDR2 YDEGEE. The chain's CDR3 is CASSRGTGGGGETQYF. The CDR3 DNA sequence: TGTGCCAGCAGCAGGGGGACAGGGGGCGGCGGTGAGACCCAGTACTTC.

The chain employs TRBV11-1 and TRBJ1-5, with 11 bases aligning to TRBD1. This CDR3 has 15 amino acids. The J segment lost 6 bases and the V segment lost 5 bases, leaving 6 bases of the junction unmatched. Per the germline V gene, CDR1 is SGHAT and CDR2 is FQDESV (reference sequence). The CDR3 spells CASSRDGTGGQPQHF. The DNA of the CDR3 is TGTGCCAGCAGCCGAGACGGGACAGGGGGTCAGCCCCAGCATTTT.

The chain uses TRBV9 and TRBJ2-1, with D perhaps matching TRBD2 (6 bases). Trimming removed 9 bases from V and 3 bases from J, with 22 bases in between. The CDR3 runs to 16 residues. Germline V gene data show CDR1 as SGDLS and CDR2 as YYNGEE. The DNA of the CDR3 is TGTGCCACCCCCATTGGGAGGAAGCCGGACTACAATGAGCAGTTCTTC. Protein product: CATPIGRKPDYNEQFF.

The J gene is TRBJ2-2, the V gene TRBV5-6, with 14 positions matching TRBD2. CDR1 and CDR2 from the germline V gene are SGHDT and YYEEEE. The CDR3 consists of 17 residues. Germline trimming cut 3 bases from V and 4 bases from J; bases unmatched to any gene: 5. The CDR3 here is CASSSGTSGSVTGELFF. The CDR3 DNA reads as TGTGCCAGCAGCTCCGGGACTAGCGGGAGCGTCACCGGGGAGCTGTTTTTT.

The chain links TRBV6-1 to TRBJ1-2; D unresolved. V was shortened by 0 bases and J by 4 bases, with 21 bases between the two germline ends. Germline lookup yields CDR1 MNHNS and CDR2 SASEGT. The CDR3 sequence is 18 residues long. The CDR3, as DNA: TGTGCCAGCAGTGAAGCGGCGGCGGCATTGGGTTTTGTCTATGGCTACACCTTC. As protein: CASSEAAAALGFVYGYTF.

J is TRBJ1-6 and V is TRBV5-1; D gene uncertain. Between the trimmed V and J ends, which lost 4 bases and 0 bases, there was a span of 11 bases. The CDR3 is 16 amino acids. Germline V CDR1 and CDR2: SGHRS, YFSETQ. This chain's CDR3 is CASSVDGSSYNSPLHF. The DNA for the CDR3 is TGCGCCAGCAGCGTGGACGGGAGCTCCTATAATTCACCCCTCCACTTT.

The genes are TRBV5-1 and TRBJ2-2; TRBD1 matches at 9 bases. V shed 2 bases, J shed 6 bases, and the junction held 11 bases outside the gene matches. The CDR3 runs to 17 residues. The germline CDR1 and CDR2 sequences are SGHRS and YFSETQ. Written as DNA, the CDR3 is TGCGCCAGCAGCTTTGGGCCGGGACAGGGAAGGTCCGGGGAGCTGTTTTTT. Its translation: CASSFGPGQGRSGELFF.

This sequence joins TRBV11-1 and TRBJ2-7, with TRBD2 matching over 16 bases. The trim removed 5 bases at V and 5 bases at J, leaving 6 bases unmatched. This CDR3 comprises 16 residues. Per the germline V gene, CDR1 is SGHAT and CDR2 is FQDESV (reference sequence). In nucleotides, the CDR3 is TGTGCCAGCAGCCCCGGGACTAGCGGGAGGGCCAACGAGCAGTACTTC. Protein product: CASSPGTSGRANEQYF.